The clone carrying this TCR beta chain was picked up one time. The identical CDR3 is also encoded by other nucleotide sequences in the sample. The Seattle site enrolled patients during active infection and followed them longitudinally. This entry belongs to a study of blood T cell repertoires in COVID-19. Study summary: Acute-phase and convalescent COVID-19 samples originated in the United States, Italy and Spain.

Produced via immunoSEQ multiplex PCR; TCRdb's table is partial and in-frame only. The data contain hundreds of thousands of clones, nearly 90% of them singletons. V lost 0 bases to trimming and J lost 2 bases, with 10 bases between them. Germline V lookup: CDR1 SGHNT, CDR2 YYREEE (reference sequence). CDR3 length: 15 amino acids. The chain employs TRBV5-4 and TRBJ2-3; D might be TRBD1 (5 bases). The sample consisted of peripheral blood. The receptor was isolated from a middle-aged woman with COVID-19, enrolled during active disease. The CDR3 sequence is CASSLGQGNTDTQYF. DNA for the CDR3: TGTGCCAGCAGCTTGGGGCAGGGAAACACAGATACGCAGTATTTT. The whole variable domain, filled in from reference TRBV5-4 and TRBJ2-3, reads ETGVTQSPTHLIKTRGQQVTLRCSSQSGHNTVSWYQQALGQGPQFIFQYYREEENGRGNFPPRFSGLQFPNYSSELNVNALELDDSALYLCASSLGQGNTDTQYFGPGTRLTVL.